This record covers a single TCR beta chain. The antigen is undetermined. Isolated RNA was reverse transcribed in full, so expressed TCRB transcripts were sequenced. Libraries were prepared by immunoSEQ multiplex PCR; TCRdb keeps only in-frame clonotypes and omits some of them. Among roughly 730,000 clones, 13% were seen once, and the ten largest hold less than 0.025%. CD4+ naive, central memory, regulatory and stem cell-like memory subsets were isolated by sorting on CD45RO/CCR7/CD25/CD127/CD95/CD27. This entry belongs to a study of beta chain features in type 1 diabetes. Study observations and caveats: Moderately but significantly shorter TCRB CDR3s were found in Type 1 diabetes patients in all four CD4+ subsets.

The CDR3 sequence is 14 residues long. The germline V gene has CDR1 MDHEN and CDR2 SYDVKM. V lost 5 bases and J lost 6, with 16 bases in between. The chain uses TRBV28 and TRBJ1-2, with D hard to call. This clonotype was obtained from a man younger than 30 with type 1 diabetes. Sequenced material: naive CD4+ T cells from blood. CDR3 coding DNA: TGTGCCAGCAGTGATTCGACCGAGTATCATGGCTACACCTTC. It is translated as CASSDSTEYHGYTF.